The present TCR beta chain was sequenced within a study of cytomegalovirus exposure and HLA in healthy donors. Sequenced by immunoSEQ multiplex PCR; TCRdb stores in-frame clones only, minus some. The repertoire has hundreds of thousands of clones, 86% of them found once; the top ten carry 0.65% to 0.95%. The CDR3 extends over 15 amino acids. Germline loops: CDR1 SQVTM, CDR2 ANQGSEA. J was trimmed by 9 bases and V by 6 bases; bases with no gene match: 15. Study-wide points: The listing of 150 to 200 TCR beta chains classed them as cytomegalovirus-associated.

As to this clone: Its antigen is currently unknown.

The clonotype originates from a woman between 18 and 30 years old in good health and CMV-seronegative. J is TRBJ2-1 and V is TRBV29-1; 9 bases match TRBD1. The sample taken for sequencing was PBMCs. The CDR3 reads CSVGAGTGLLGEQFF. CDR3 DNA sequence: TGCAGCGTGGGGGCCGGGACAGGGTTATTGGGTGAGCAGTTCTTC.